The present T cell receptor (beta chain) was sequenced within a study of blood T cells in healthy people across ages. Deletions cut 1 base from V and 7 bases from J, with 7 bases between. The CDR3 runs 13 residues. In germline, CDR1 is MNHEY, CDR2 SVGAGI. With a J-beta primer mix and a sample-barcoded 5' primer, a second PCR ran roughly 7 to 11 cycles. One entry per CDR3 protein, called by TCRdb with MiXCR from the 5' RACE reads. The data contain about 1,800,000 distinct CDR3 sequences, 28% of them singletons. Points from the study as a whole: Donor CMV infection status was unknown, possibly confounding age-related changes in expanded clonotypes.

With respect to this clonotype: Its specificity is not known.

The chain uses TRBV6-5 and TRBJ1-4; TRBD1 might be the D (5 bases). The sample consisted of blood. This clonotype was sampled from a woman aged 25 to 45 in good health. The CDR3 DNA reads TGTGCCAGCAGTTACTTACAGGCTGAAAAACTGTTTTTT. This sequence encodes CASSYLQAEKLFF.